A single sample gave rise to the 13 T cell receptor beta chains below, sequenced in a study of neoadjuvant anti-PD-1 for oral cavity cancer. Sequencing was performed with immunoSEQ multiplex PCR; in TCRdb, only in-frame clones are kept and a portion is missing. The sample shows about 14,000 clones, about 76% of them seen only once. Time point in this sample: after neoadjuvant nivolumab, at surgical resection. Sequenced here: PBMCs, sampled after nivolumab (anti-PD-1) treatment. These TCRs come from a person aged 40-85 years with oral cavity squamous cell carcinoma.

This clone was seen a few times. The chain combines TRBV7-2 with TRBJ1-4; D remains ambiguous. The CDR3 loop spans 12 amino acids. The germline V gene encodes CDR1 SGHTA and CDR2 FQGNSA. V lost 1 base to trimming and J lost 8 bases, with 5 bases between them. The CDR3: CASSLEREKLFF. CDR3 in DNA: TGTGCCAGCAGCTTAGAACGGGAAAAACTGTTTTTT.

This clone appeared a single time. This chain links TRBV25-1 with TRBJ1-1, with 10 nucleotides matching TRBD1. From germline, CDR1 is MGHDK and CDR2 SYGVNS. CDR3 size: 16 residues. V lost 2 bases to trimming and J lost 4 bases; unmatched junction nucleotides: 7. The CDR3 loop reads CASSEVAGTGATEAFF. The CDR3, as DNA: TGTGCCAGCAGTGAAGTGGCCGGGACAGGGGCCACTGAAGCTTTCTTT.

The CDR3 protein is CASSLEVAGNTIYF. As DNA, the CDR3 is TGCGCCAGCAGCTTGGAGGTCGCTGGAAACACCATATATTTT. The V gene is TRBV5-1, the J gene TRBJ1-3; D is ambiguous. This CDR3 comprises 14 residues. V dropped 0 bases and J dropped 2 bases, with 6 bases sitting between them. Germline assignment: CDR1 SGHRS and CDR2 YFSETQ. Complete variable domain (other parts from reference TRBV5-1 and TRBJ1-3): KAGVTQTPRYLIKTRGQQVTLSCSPISGHRSVSWYQQTPGQGLQFLFEYFSETQRNKGNFPGRFSGRQFSNSRSEMNVSTLELGDSALYLCASSLEVAGNTIYFGEGSWLTVV.

CDR3 nucleotides: TGTGCCAGCAGTGACGGGACTAGCGGGAGGGCCACAGATACGCAGTATTTT. It is translated as CASSDGTSGRATDTQYF. The chain links TRBV6-4 to TRBJ2-3, with 16 positions matching TRBD2. CDR1 and CDR2 from the germline V gene are MRHNA and SNTAGT. CDR3 length: 17 residues. The V segment lost 2 bases and the J segment 2 bases; nucleotides outside the gene matches: 1.

This chain uses TRBV15 with TRBJ2-7; D gene unclear. CDR3 length: 14 amino acids. Looked up from germline, CDR1 is LNHNV and CDR2 is YYDKDF (reference sequence). Trimming took 1 base from V and 2 from J, leaving 9 bases between them. In nucleotides, the CDR3 is TGTGCCACCAGCAGAGGGCACACTACCTACGAGCAGTACTTC. Its protein product is CATSRGHTTYEQYF.

This clone was found a few times. This rearrangement joins TRBV5-1 to TRBJ1-2; maybe TRBD1 (5 bases). CDR3 size: 12 residues. Germline V gene sequence: CDR1 SGHRS, CDR2 YFSETQ. Trimming left V 4 bases short and J 4 bases short, with 8 bases between. In nucleotides, the CDR3 is TGCGCCAGCAGCGTCGGGACCTATGGCTACACCTTC. Translated, it gives CASSVGTYGYTF.

The genes are TRBV7-9 and TRBJ2-2, with D perhaps matching TRBD1 (5 bases). CDR1 and CDR2 (germline): SEHNR, FQNEAQ (reference sequence). This CDR3 is built from 16 residues. Trimming cost V 4 bases and J 0 bases, with 12 bases left between them. The CDR3 DNA reads as TGTGCCAGCAGCTCTGCCGCACAGGCGAACACCGGGGAGCTGTTTTTT. Its translation is CASSSAAQANTGELFF. The variable domain in full, with the rest retrieved from reference TRBV7-9 and TRBJ2-2, is DTGVSQNPRHKITKRGQNVTFRCDPISEHNRLYWYRQTLGQGPEFLTYFQNEAQLEKSRLLSDRFSAERPKGSFSTLEIQRTEQGDSAMYLCASSSAAQANTGELFFGEGSRLTVL.

In this sample, this clone turned up once. This chain links TRBV27 with TRBJ2-4, with TRBD2 matching over 7 bases. The length of the CDR3 is 15 residues. Germline-derived CDR1 and CDR2 are MNHEY and SMNVEV (reference sequence). The V gene end was trimmed by 4 bases and the J gene end by 5 bases; junction bases not matched to a gene: 8. This chain's CDR3 is CASSSGAGVQNIQYF. The CDR3 nucleotides are TGTGCCAGCAGTTCTGGGGCGGGGGTACAAAACATTCAGTACTTC.

The chain joins TRBV27 to TRBJ2-3; the D gene is possibly TRBD2 (5 bases). V lost 4 bases and J lost 6, with 14 bases in between. Per the germline V gene, CDR1 is MNHEY and CDR2 is SMNVEV (reference sequence). The length of the CDR3 is 14 residues. The CDR3 region is CASSSLGVADTQYF. CDR3 coding DNA: TGTGCCAGCAGTTCCCTTGGGGTAGCGGATACGCAGTATTTT.

The chain couples TRBV28 to TRBJ1-1, with 7 bases aligning to TRBD1. Losses at the gene ends were 5 bases for V and 6 bases for J; bases not matched to a gene: 6. The CDR3 is 13 amino acids. Germline lookup yields CDR1 MDHEN and CDR2 SYDVKM. CDR3 DNA sequence: TGTGCCAGCAGTGAACAGGGGCGCTCTGAAGCTTTCTTT. This codes for CASSEQGRSEAFF. Supplemented by reference TRBV28 and TRBJ1-1, the full variable domain reads DVKVTQSSRYLVKRTGEKVFLECVQDMDHENMFWYRQDPGLGLRLIYFSYDVKMKEKGDIPEGYSVSREKKERFSLILESASTNQTSMYLCASSEQGRSEAFFGQGTRLTVV.

The J gene is TRBJ2-7, the V gene TRBV6-5, with 12 nucleotides matching TRBD2. Germline CDR1 MNHEY, CDR2 SVGAGI. CDR3 length: 15 amino acids. Germline trimming cut 2 bases from V and 7 bases from J; bases unmatched to any gene: 6. CDR3 coding DNA: TGTGCCAGCAGTTACGGTTCTAGCGGGAGGGGAGAGCAGTACTTC. Its translation: CASSYGSSGRGEQYF.

Sample share makes this clone medium-sized. The V and J genes are TRBV6-5 and TRBJ1-3, with D possibly matching TRBD1 (5 bases). CDR1 MNHEY and CDR2 SVGAGI come from the germline V gene. This CDR3 contains 15 residues. V gave up 5 bases and J gave up 0 bases, with 11 bases separating them. The CDR3 nucleotides read TGTGCCAGCAGTCGGGCGGGGCCCTCTGGAAACACCATATATTTT. Translation gives CASSRAGPSGNTIYF.

V usage is TRBV30 and J usage is TRBJ1-2; 7 bases are shared with TRBD1. The CDR3 runs 14 residues. After removal of 0 bases from V and 6 bases from J, the junction contained 7 bases not matched to a gene. Germline CDR1 reads GTSNPN; CDR2 reads SVGIG (reference sequence). The CDR3 region has the DNA TGTGCCTGGAGTGTAACAGGGGAGAATCATGGCTACACCTTC. Amino acids: CAWSVTGENHGYTF.